The T cell receptor beta chain described here comes from a study of post-analysis software for immune sequencing data. About the research overall: The disease courses covered relapsing-remitting, secondary progressive and progressive-relapsing multiple sclerosis. Findings of the study overall: The authors found that F measure strongly co-clustered same-batch samples. Relative to controls, patients with multiple sclerosis showed significantly lower normalized Chao1 diversity. Patients had higher frequencies than controls of five TRBV segments, including TRBV5-6, TRBV5-1 and TRBV20-1.

Germline V gene lookup returns CDR1 SGHTA and CDR2 FQGNSA. This CDR3 is built from 15 residues. The V and J ends lost 4 bases and 6 bases, in that order; junction bases with no gene match: 9. Tagging with unique molecular identifiers was a feature of the TCR beta cDNA libraries. TCRdb re-called the PCR reads through MiXCR, storing one row per CDR3 protein. The sample lists about 800,000 distinct CDR3 sequences, 25% to 30% occurring once. Remarks on this clonotype: Antigen unknown.

The chain uses TRBV7-2 and TRBJ2-5; TRBD1 agrees at 9 bases. This receptor was taken from a girl between 5 and 17 years old with multiple sclerosis. Sequencing input: blood. The CDR3 reads CASSSTGGPLKTQYF. In DNA, the CDR3 is TGTGCCAGCAGCTCAACAGGGGGCCCCTTGAAGACCCAGTACTTC.